This TCR beta chain was sequenced in a study of T cell repertoires in cytomegalovirus infection (dated by TCRdb to between 2019 and 2020). In terms of the full investigation: Recently identified HLA-C-restricted CMV epitopes, whose presentation resists viral immunomodulation, were targeted by peptide stimulations together with well-studied HLA-B-restricted epitopes. Because public TCR beta signatures pointed to carriage of CMV infection together with the matching HLA type, the HLA type of each donor mattered for the analysis. Results the study describes overall, beyond this receptor: Cumulative frequency of public TCR beta family members discriminated carriers of CMV infection plus the relevant HLA type in this cohort and an independent approximately 350-donor cohort. The ex vivo response was dominated by HLA-C-restricted CMV-specific TCR beta clonotypes, and the single most frequent clonotype in two of eight donors was supplied by these HLA-C-restricted clonotypes.

Sequencing relied on an Illumina HiSeq 1500. TCRdb reprocessed the public reads (quality trimming at Q25 with fastp, clone calling with MiXCR) and kept in-frame beta chains. Records with the same CDR3 protein are collapsed into one entry carrying the most frequent genes and DNA. The sample records around 310,000 distinct CDR3 sequences, almost 30% of which are singletons. The ten biggest clones cover approximately 20% of the sample. The treatment or condition tag for this specimen amounts to: in vitro stimulation with specific CMV peptide epitopes to enrich CMV-specific T cells. This clonotype was detected only a few times. Its specific antigen is unknown. Per-base qualities were not stored, and no clone one base away is much larger. CDR1 and CDR2 are read off the germline V gene (reference sequence) as MNHNY and SVGAGI. The CDR3 goes from the cysteine to the phenylalanine over 11 residues. CDR3 DNA is the only sequence kept; it has 33 bases, read in frame from the first base. V is reduced by 6 bases and J by 7 bases, leaving a spacing of 10 bases between them.

Recombination linked TRBV6-6 to TRBJ2-7; confidence is insufficient to name the D gene. This TCR came from a human donor in good health (CMV status not recorded). Some clones in this sample may be carry-over from other donors' samples. The sequenced sample was cultured PBMCs, obtained from culture after CMV antigen stimulation. Here is the DNA: TGTGCCAGCAGGTCAGCCGGGGAGCAGTACTTC. Its product reads: CASRSAGEQYF.